This TCR beta chain was obtained from a study of T cells after yellow fever vaccination. V shed 5 bases and J shed 10 bases, with 12 bases lying between them. Germline V gene data show CDR1 as SGHTA and CDR2 as FQGNSA. This CDR3 has 12 residues. This clonotype showed up just a few times. A single record per CDR3 protein comes from TCRdb applying MiXCR to the 5' RACE reads. Among 550,000 or so distinct CDR3 sequences listed, 15% to 20% were seen once. The chain joins TRBV7-2 to TRBJ2-1; D perhaps matches TRBD1 (5 bases). This specimen was PBMCs, taken 15 days after the yellow fever booster vaccination. The source is a young man who received the YFV17D yellow fever vaccine. In DNA, the CDR3 is TGTGCCAGCAGCCTAAGACAGTACGAGCAGTTCTTC. As protein: CASSLRQYEQFF.